This passage covers 23 T cell receptor beta chains from one sample sequenced in a study of HIV-infected patients and healthy controls. The repertoire came from unfractionated whole blood and reflected all unsorted peripheral T cells. cDNA was made from about 480 ng RNA using alpha and beta constant primers. Each of the alpha and beta chains got its own library through chain-specific third strand synthesis with indices. TCRdb re-called the 5' RACE reads through MiXCR, storing one row per CDR3 protein. The sample consists of 7,000 to 8,500 distinct CDR3 sequences, almost 8% of them appearing once. Sample: blood, taken before antiretroviral therapy. The source of these receptors is an adult with HIV infection.

In this sample, this clonotype is medium-sized. V usage is TRBV29-1 and J usage is TRBJ2-3, with D perhaps TRBD1 or TRBD2 (5 bases each). The CDR3 contains 15 residues. With 6 bases removed from V and 4 bases from J, the gap between germline ends came to 20 bases. CDR1 is SQVTM and CDR2 is ANQGSEA in the germline V gene. The CDR3 region is CSVLPPGPRADTQYF. The CDR3 DNA follows: TGCAGCGTCCTACCCCCGGGACCAAGGGCAGATACGCAGTATTTT.

This clonotype was counted many times. CDR3 in amino acids: CASSWNSDQPQHF. The CDR3 DNA sequence: TGTGCCAGCTCATGGAACAGCGATCAGCCCCAGCATTTT. The V call is TRBV12-3 or TRBV12-4, the J call TRBJ1-5; D is unresolved. CDR3 length: 13 amino acids. Trimming pared 8 bases from V and 5 bases from J, leaving 13 bases between.

This clonotype counts as medium-sized. The chain employs TRBV4-1 and TRBJ1-6, with TRBD1 matching over 7 bases. From germline, CDR1 is MGHRA and CDR2 YSYEKL. This CDR3 contains 18 residues. V was clipped by 4 bases and J by 0 bases; unmatched bases: 9. This CDR3 reads CASSPEGRGSSYNSPLHF. The CDR3 DNA follows: TGCGCCAGCAGCCCAGAGGGCAGGGGGAGCTCCTATAATTCACCCCTCCACTTT.

This clonotype was counted at least ten times. This rearrangement joins TRBV28 to TRBJ2-2; D gene uncertain. This CDR3 comprises 17 residues. Per germline, CDR1 MDHEN and CDR2 SYDVKM. V was clipped by 5 bases and J by 0 bases, with 16 bases between them. CDR3 sequence reads: CASSRSESPANTGELFF. CDR3 bases: TGTGCCAGCAGTCGCTCCGAGTCGCCCGCGAACACCGGGGAGCTGTTTTTT.

This clonotype is categorized as medium-sized (0.01 to 0.1%). V gene TRBV21-1 combines with J gene TRBJ1-2. TRBV21-1 is recorded as a pseudogene. This CDR3 has 12 residues. For the CDR3, the DNA is TGTGCCAGCAGCAAAGCAAACTATGGCTACACCTTC. This encodes CASSKANYGYTF.

By share of the sample, this clonotype is medium-sized. The chain couples TRBV7-9 to TRBJ1-5; D remains ambiguous. This CDR3 is 12 amino acids long. The germline CDR1 and CDR2 sequences are SEHNR and FQNEAQ (reference sequence). With 5 bases removed from V and 9 bases from J, the gap between germline ends came to 11 bases. The CDR3 protein is CASSLEGWPQHF. CDR3 DNA: TGTGCCAGCAGCCTAGAGGGCTGGCCCCAGCATTTT.

The chain carries TRBV3-1 and TRBJ1-1; D may be TRBD1 (5 bases). CDR1 is LGHDT and CDR2 is YNNKEL in the germline V gene (reference sequence). This CDR3 comprises 16 residues. Trimming cost V 4 bases and J 3 bases, with 18 bases left between them. CDR3 DNA sequence: TGTGCCAGCAGCCTTACCTCGACAGAGACGCACACTGAAGCTTTCTTT. Translating it yields CASSLTSTETHTEAFF.

This clonotype was observed a handful of times. The V call is TRBV19, the J call TRBJ1-1, with unresolved D. V was trimmed by 2 bases and J by 8 bases, leaving 12 bases between them. CDR1 is LNHDA, CDR2 SQIVND, per germline (reference sequence). The CDR3 sequence is 13 residues long. CDR3: CASSIMSAHEAFF. DNA of the CDR3: TGTGCCAGTAGTATAATGTCGGCGCACGAAGCTTTCTTT.

Ten or more counts support this clonotype. CDR3 region: CASSLWPTYEQYF. CDR3 nucleotides: TGTGCCAGCAGCTTGTGGCCTACCTACGAGCAGTACTTC. The gene calls are TRBV5-6 and TRBJ2-7; the D is unclear. Germline V lookup: CDR1 SGHDT, CDR2 YYEEEE. CDR3 size: 13 residues. With 1 base removed from V and 2 bases from J, the gap between germline ends came to 7 bases.

This clonotype was seen at least ten times. The chain carries TRBV20-1 and TRBJ2-1; 7 bases map to TRBD2. V lost 4 bases, J lost 6 bases, and 3 bases stayed unmatched. This CDR3 comprises 12 residues. The germline V gene encodes CDR1 DFQATT and CDR2 SNEGSKA (reference sequence). The CDR3 coding sequence is TGCAGTGCTAATGGACTAGTCAATGAGCAGTTCTTC. Translating gives CSANGLVNEQFF.

This chain connects TRBV6-2 or TRBV6-3 to TRBJ2-6; D remains ambiguous. Trimming took 2 bases from V and 9 from J, leaving 26 bases between them. Germline V gives CDR1 MNHEY, CDR2 SVGEGT. The CDR3 runs 19 residues. In DNA, the CDR3 is TGTGCCAGCAGTTACCAACCCCCACAGACGAGGTACAGCTTCAACGTCCTGACTTTC. Residues: CASSYQPPQTRYSFNVLTF.

The genes are TRBV11-2 and TRBJ2-3; 11 positions match TRBD2. Germline V lookup: CDR1 SGHAT, CDR2 FQNNGV. The V gene end was trimmed by 5 bases and the J gene end by 0 bases; junction bases not matched to a gene: 7. CDR3 length: 17 amino acids. The CDR3 DNA reads as TGTGCCAGCAGCCTCAGTTGGACTAGCGGGAGCACAGATACGCAGTATTTT. Translated: CASSLSWTSGSTDTQYF.

This clonotype was picked up many times. This chain connects TRBV12-3 or TRBV12-4 to TRBJ1-1, with TRBD1 identical over 7 bases. The trim removed 4 bases at V and 2 bases at J, leaving 4 bases unmatched. The CDR3 covers 14 residues. Written as DNA, the CDR3 is TGTGCCAGCAGTTGGGGGACAGTCAACACTGAAGCTTTCTTT. This translates into CASSWGTVNTEAFF.

This clonotype was observed many times. This rearrangement joins TRBV11-2 to TRBJ1-3, with D tentatively TRBD1 (6 bases). Germline CDR1 reads SGHAT; CDR2 reads FQNNGV. With 3 bases removed from V and 4 bases from J, the gap between germline ends came to 19 bases. The CDR3 spans 17 residues. CDR3 sequence (DNA): TGTGCCAGCAGCTTCCCGACCACCGGAGGGGGAGGAAACACCATATATTTT. Protein sequence: CASSFPTTGGGGNTIYF.

By sample fraction, this clonotype is medium-sized (0.01 to 0.1%). The chain uses TRBV5-6 and TRBJ1-5, with 9 positions matching TRBD1. Per germline, CDR1 SGHDT and CDR2 YYEEEE. This CDR3 region has 16 residues. Trimming removed 4 bases from V and 5 bases from J; junction bases left unmatched: 10. The CDR3 sequence is CASSLGTGRVDQPQHF. The CDR3 coding sequence is TGTGCCAGCAGCCTAGGGACAGGGCGAGTAGATCAGCCCCAGCATTTT.

This clonotype appeared many times. The chain carries TRBV6-5 and TRBJ2-3; 8 nucleotides match TRBD2. This CDR3 is built from 16 residues. Germline values: CDR1 MNHEY, CDR2 SVGAGI. V was clipped by 6 bases and J by 2 bases; unmatched bases: 10. CDR3 DNA sequence: TGTGCCAGCAGCCGTAGGACTAGCTCCCACACAGATACGCAGTATTTT. Translated: CASSRRTSSHTDTQYF.

The table lists this clonotype with many counts. The chain links TRBV7-9 to TRBJ2-7; D not resolved. This CDR3 has 12 amino acids. V lost 5 bases and J lost 6, with 11 bases in between. Germline V gives CDR1 SEHNR, CDR2 FQNEAQ (reference sequence). The CDR3, as DNA: TGTGCCAGCAGCCCTGGGGTCTTCGAGCAGTACTTC. It encodes CASSPGVFEQYF.

This clonotype was seen at least ten times. This rearrangement joins TRBV7-2 to TRBJ1-5, with D possibly being TRBD1 (6 bases). Germline V gives CDR1 SGHTA, CDR2 FQGNSA. This CDR3 spans 17 amino acids. V lost 0 bases and J lost 2, with 14 bases in between. The CDR3 sequence is CASSLAAGARGNQPQHF. CDR3 sequence (DNA): TGTGCCAGCAGCTTAGCAGCAGGGGCGCGGGGCAATCAGCCCCAGCATTTT. Based on the CDR3 plus reference TRBV7-2 and TRBJ1-5, the full variable domain is GAGVSQSPSNKVTEKGKDVELRCDPISGHTALYWYRQSLGQGLEFLIYFQGNSAPDKSGLPSDRFSAERTGGSVSTLTIQRTQQEDSAVYLCASSLAAGARGNQPQHFGDGTRLSIL.

This clonotype was detected ten times or more. V gene TRBV5-1 combines with J gene TRBJ1-5; 7 nucleotides align to TRBD1. CDR1 is SGHRS and CDR2 is YFSETQ in the germline V gene. This CDR3 spans 16 amino acids. The V and J ends lost 0 bases and 5 bases, in that order; junction bases with no gene match: 8. The CDR3 bases are TGCGCCAGCAGCTTGGGTCAGGGGGGCCCCCATCAGCCCCAGCATTTT. Residues: CASSLGQGGPHQPQHF.

This clonotype ranks as medium-sized. J is TRBJ2-7 and V is TRBV29-1, with 7 nucleotides matching TRBD1. V was pared by 7 bases and J by 1 base, with 1 base of the junction left unmatched. CDR3 size: 11 residues. Germline assignment: CDR1 SQVTM and CDR2 ANQGSEA. Here the CDR3 reads CSGQGSYEQYF. In nucleotides, the CDR3 is TGCAGCGGACAGGGTTCCTACGAGCAGTACTTC.

This clonotype is medium-sized. The rearrangement joins TRBV4-1 to TRBJ1-2, with a possible D match to TRBD1 (6 bases). V gave up 4 bases and J gave up 4 bases, with 16 bases separating them. CDR3 length equals 15 residues. CDR1 is MGHRA and CDR2 is YSYEKL in the germline V gene. This CDR3 is CASSRGAQEPYGYTF. The CDR3, as DNA: TGCGCCAGCAGCCGGGGGGCGCAGGAACCCTATGGCTACACCTTC.

By share, this clonotype counts as medium-sized (0.01 to 0.1%). The chain is built from TRBV7-2 and TRBJ2-3, with TRBD1 as a possible D gene (5 bases). The germline V gene has CDR1 SGHTA and CDR2 FQGNSA. The CDR3 extends over 16 amino acids. V dropped 1 base and J dropped 2 bases, with 13 bases sitting between them. The CDR3 nucleotides read TGTGCCAGCAGCTTAGAACAGGTCTTCTACACAGATACGCAGTATTTT. Protein product: CASSLEQVFYTDTQYF.

The chain recombines TRBV11-2 with TRBJ2-1; the match to TRBD1 covers 11 bases. J lost 5 bases, V lost 3 bases, and 6 bases had no gene match. CDR1 is SGHAT, CDR2 FQNNGV, per germline. This CDR3 has 16 amino acids. CDR3 protein: CASSLGDRGYHNEQFF. Written as DNA, the CDR3 is TGTGCCAGCAGCTTGGGGGACAGGGGGTACCACAATGAGCAGTTCTTC.